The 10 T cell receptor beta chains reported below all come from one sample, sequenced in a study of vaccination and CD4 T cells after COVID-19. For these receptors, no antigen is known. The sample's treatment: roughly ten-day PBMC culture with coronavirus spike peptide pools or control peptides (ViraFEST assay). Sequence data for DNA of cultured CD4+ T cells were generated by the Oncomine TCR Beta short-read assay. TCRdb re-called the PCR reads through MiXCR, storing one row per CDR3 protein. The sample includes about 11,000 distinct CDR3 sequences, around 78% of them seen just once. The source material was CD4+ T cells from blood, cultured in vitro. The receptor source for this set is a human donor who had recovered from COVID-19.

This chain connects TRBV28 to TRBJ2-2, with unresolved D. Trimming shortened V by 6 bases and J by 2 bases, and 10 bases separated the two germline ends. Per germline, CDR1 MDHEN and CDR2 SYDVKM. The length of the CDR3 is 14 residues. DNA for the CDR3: TGTGCCAGCAGGACCCCAAAAAACACCGGGGAGCTGTTTTTT. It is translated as CASRTPKNTGELFF.

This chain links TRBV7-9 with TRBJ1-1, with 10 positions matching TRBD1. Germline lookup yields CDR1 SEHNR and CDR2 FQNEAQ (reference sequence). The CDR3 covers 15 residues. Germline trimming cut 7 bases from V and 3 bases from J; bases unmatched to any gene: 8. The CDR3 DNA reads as TGTGCCAGCATTCCGGACAGGGGGGTTTACACTGAAGCTTTCTTT. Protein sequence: CASIPDRGVYTEAFF.

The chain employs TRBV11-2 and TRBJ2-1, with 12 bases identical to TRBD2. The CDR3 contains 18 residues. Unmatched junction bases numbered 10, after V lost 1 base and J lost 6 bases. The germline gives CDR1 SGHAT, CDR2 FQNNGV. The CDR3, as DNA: TGTGCCAGCAGCTTAGGTACGGTTTGGACTAGCGGGATCAATGAGCAGTTCTTC. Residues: CASSLGTVWTSGINEQFF.

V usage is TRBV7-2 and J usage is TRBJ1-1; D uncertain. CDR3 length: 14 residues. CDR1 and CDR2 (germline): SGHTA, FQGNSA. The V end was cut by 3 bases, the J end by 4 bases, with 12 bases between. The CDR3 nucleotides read TGTGCCAGCAGCTTTTTGACCGTTGCCACTGAAGCTTTCTTT. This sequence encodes CASSFLTVATEAFF.

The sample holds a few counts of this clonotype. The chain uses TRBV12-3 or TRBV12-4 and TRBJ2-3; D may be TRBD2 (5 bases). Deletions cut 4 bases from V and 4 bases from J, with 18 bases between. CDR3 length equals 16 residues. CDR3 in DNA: TGTGCCAGCAGTTCACTAGGATTGGTTTTGGCAGATACGCAGTATTTT. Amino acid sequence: CASSSLGLVLADTQYF.

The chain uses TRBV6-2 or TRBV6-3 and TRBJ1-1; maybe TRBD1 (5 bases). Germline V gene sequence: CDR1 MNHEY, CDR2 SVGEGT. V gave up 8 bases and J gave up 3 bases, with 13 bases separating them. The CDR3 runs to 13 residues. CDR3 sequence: CASRQQEYTEAFF. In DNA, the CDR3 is TGTGCCAGCCGCCAACAGGAATACACTGAAGCTTTCTTT.

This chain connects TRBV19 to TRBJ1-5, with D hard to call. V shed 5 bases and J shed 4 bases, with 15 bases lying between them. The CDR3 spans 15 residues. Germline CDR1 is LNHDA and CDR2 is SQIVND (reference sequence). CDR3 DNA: TGTGCCAGTAGTTTAATGTCGGGGAATAATCAGCCCCAGCATTTT. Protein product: CASSLMSGNNQPQHF.

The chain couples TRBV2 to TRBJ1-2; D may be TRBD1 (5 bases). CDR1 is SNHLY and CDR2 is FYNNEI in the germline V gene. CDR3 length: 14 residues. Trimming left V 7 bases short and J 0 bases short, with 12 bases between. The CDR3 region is CASMAGRANYGYTF. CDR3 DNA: TGTGCCAGCATGGCGGGGCGAGCTAACTATGGCTACACCTTC. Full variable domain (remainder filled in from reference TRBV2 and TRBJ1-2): EPEVTQTPSHQVTQMGQEVILRCVPISNHLYFYWYRQILGQKVEFLVSFYNNEISEKSEIFDDQFSVERPDGSNFTLKIRSTKLEDSAMYFCASMAGRANYGYTFGSGTRLTVV.

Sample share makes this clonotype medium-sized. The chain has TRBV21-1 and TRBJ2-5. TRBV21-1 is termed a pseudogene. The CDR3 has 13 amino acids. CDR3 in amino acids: CASSLWGKETQYF. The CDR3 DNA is TGTGCCAGCAGTTTGTGGGGTAAGGAGACCCAGTACTTC.

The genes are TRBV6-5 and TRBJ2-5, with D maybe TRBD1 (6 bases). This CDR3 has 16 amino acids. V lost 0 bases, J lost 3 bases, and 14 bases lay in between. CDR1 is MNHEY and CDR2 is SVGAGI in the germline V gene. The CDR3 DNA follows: TGTGCCAGCAGTTACTCAGTGACAGGCCTAGAAGAGACCCAGTACTTC. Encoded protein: CASSYSVTGLEETQYF.